The source of this T cell receptor (beta chain) is a study of blood T cells in healthy people across ages. A sample-barcoded 5' primer and a J-beta primer mix were used in a second PCR of about 7 to 12 cycles. TCRdb passed the 5' RACE reads through MiXCR, listing each CDR3 protein once. The repertoire holds nearly 800,000 distinct CDR3 sequences, with just under 25% as singletons. The authors isolated at least 6 million PBMCs per sample. V was shortened by 2 bases and J by 5 bases, with 14 bases between the two germline ends. Per germline, CDR1 MNHNS and CDR2 SASEGT. CDR3 length: 15 residues. This clonotype was observed a handful of times. These data were also filed under a second study, of T cells of mothers and their children. That report notes: Per mother, over 9.5 million TCR beta CDR3 reads were obtained; per child, around 2.8 million. Normalized overlap was always slightly, never significantly, higher in related than unrelated mother-child pairs.

Material: blood. J is TRBJ2-3 and V is TRBV6-1, with D perhaps given as TRBD1 or TRBD2 (5 bases each). This clonotype was obtained from a boy between 10 and 17 years old in good health. As DNA, the CDR3 is TGTGCCAGCAGTGAAAACCAAGGGACGGGAGATACGCAGTATTTT. Amino acids: CASSENQGTGDTQYF.